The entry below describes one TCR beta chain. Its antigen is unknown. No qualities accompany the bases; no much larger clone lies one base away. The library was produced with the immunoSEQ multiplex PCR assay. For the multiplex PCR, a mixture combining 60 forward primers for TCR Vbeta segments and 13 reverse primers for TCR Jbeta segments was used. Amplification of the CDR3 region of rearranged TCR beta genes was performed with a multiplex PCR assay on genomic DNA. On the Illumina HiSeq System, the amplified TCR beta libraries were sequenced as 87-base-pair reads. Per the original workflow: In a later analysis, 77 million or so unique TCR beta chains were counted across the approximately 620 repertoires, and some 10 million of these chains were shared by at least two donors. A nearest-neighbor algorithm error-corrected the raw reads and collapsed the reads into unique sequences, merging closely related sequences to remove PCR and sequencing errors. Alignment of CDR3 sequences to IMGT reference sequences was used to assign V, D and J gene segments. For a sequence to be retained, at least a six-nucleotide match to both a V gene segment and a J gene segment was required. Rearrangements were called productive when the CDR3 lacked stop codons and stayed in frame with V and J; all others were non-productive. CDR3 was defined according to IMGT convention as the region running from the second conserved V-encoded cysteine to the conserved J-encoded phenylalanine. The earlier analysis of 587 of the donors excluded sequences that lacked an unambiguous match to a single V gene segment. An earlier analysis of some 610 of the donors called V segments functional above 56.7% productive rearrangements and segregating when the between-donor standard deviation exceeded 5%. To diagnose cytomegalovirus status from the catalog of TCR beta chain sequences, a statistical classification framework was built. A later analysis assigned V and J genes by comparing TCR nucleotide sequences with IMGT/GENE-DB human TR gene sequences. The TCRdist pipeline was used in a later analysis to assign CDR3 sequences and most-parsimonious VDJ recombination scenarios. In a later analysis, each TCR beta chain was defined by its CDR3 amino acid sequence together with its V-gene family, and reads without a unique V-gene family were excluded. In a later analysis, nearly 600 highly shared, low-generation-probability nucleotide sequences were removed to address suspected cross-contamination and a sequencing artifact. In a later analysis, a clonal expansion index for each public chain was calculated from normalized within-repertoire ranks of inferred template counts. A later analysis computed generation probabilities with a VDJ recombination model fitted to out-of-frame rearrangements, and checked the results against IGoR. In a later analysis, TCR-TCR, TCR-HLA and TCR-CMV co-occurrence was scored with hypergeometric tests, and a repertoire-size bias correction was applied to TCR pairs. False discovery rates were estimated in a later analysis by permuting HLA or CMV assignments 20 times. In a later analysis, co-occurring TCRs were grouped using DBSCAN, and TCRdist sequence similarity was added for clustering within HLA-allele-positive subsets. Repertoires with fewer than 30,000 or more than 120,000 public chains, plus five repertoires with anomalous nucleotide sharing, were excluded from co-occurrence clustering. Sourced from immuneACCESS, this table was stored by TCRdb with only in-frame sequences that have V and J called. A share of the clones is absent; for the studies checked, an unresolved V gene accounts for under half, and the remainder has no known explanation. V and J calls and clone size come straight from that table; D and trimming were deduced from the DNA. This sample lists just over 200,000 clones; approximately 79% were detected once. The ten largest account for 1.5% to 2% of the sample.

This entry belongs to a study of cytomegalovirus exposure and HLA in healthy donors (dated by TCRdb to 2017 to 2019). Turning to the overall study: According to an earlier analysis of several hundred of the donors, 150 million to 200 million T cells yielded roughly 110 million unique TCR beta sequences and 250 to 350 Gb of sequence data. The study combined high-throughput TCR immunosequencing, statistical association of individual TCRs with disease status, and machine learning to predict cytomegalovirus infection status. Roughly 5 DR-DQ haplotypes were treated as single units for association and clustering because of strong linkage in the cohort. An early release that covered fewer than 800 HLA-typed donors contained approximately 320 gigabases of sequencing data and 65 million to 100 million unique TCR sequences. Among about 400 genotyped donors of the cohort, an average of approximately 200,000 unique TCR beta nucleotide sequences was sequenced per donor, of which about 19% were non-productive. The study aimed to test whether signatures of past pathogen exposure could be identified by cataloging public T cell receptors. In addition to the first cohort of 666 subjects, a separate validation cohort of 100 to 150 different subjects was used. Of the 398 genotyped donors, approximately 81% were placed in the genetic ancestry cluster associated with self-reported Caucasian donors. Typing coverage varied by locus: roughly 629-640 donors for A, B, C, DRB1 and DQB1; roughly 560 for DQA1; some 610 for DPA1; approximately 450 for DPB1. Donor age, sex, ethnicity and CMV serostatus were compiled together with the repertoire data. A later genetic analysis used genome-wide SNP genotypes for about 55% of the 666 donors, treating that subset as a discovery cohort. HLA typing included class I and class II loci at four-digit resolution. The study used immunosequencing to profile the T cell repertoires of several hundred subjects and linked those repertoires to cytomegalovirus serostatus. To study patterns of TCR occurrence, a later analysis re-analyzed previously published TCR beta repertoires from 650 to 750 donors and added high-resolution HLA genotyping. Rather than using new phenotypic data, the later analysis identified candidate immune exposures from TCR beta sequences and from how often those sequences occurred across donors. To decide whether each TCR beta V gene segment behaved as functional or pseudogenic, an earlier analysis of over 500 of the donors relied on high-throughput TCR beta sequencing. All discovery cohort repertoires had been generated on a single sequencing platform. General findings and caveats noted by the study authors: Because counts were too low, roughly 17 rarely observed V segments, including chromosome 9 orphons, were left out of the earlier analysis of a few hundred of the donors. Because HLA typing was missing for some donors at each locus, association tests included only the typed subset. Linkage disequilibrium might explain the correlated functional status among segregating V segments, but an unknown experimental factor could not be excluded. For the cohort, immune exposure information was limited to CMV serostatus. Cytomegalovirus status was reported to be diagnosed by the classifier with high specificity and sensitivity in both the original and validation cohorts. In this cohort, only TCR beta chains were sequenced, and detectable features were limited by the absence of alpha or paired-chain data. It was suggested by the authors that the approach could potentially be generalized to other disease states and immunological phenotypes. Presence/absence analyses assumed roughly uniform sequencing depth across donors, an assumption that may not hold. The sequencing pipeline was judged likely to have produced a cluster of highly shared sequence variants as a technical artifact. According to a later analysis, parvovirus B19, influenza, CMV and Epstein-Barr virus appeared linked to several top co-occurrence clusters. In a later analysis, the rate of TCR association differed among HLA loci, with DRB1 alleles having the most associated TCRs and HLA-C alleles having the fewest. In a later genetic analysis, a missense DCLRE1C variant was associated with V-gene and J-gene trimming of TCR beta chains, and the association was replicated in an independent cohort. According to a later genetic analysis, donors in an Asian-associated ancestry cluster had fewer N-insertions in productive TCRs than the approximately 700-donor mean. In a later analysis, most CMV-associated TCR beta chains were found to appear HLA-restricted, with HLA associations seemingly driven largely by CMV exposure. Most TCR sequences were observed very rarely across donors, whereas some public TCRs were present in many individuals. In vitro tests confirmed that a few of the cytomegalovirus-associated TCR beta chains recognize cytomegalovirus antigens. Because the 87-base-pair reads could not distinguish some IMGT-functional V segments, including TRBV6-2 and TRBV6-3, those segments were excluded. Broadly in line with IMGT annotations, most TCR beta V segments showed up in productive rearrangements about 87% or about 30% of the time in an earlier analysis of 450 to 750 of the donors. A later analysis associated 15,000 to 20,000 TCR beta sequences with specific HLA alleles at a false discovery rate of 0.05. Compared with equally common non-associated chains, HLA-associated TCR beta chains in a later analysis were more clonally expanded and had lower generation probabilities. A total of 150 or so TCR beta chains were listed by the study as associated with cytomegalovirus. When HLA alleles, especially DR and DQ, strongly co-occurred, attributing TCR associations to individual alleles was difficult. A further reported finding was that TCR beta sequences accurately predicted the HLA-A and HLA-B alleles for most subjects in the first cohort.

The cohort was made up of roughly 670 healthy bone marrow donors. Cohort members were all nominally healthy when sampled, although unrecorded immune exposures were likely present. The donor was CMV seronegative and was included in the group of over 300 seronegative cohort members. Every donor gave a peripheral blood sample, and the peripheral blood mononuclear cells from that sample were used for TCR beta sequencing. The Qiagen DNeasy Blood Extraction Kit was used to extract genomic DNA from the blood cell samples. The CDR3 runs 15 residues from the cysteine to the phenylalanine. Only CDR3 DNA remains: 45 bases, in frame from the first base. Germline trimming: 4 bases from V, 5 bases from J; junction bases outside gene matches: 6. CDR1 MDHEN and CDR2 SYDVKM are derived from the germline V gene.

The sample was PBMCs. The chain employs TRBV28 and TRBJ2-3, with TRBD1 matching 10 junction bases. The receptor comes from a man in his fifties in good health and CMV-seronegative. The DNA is TGTGCCAGCAGTTCACCCGGACAGGGGGTAGATACGCAGTATTTT. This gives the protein CASSSPGQGVDTQYF.